A single sample gave rise to the 20 T cell receptor beta chains below, sequenced in a study of shared clonotypes between healthy human individuals. TCRdb keeps only in-frame clones here, not all; method: immunoSEQ multiplex PCR. The data hold about 2 million clones, with about 95% observed a single time. CD8 cells regarded as naive lacked CD45RO, were positively chosen for CCR7, and omitted terminally differentiated effector memory CD45RA+ cells. Material for sequencing was naive CD8+ T cells sorted from blood. The receptors were sampled from a man younger than 30 in good health.

This chain uses TRBV7-6 with TRBJ2-2, with 7 bases fitting TRBD2. The CDR3 loop spans 18 amino acids. The J segment lost 5 bases and the V segment lost 1 base, leaving 13 bases of the junction unmatched. The germline V gene has CDR1 SGHVS and CDR2 FNYEAQ. The CDR3 region is CASSLVVLAGEETGELFF. DNA for the CDR3: TGTGCCAGCAGCTTAGTGGTCTTGGCGGGAGAGGAAACCGGGGAGCTGTTTTTT. The full variable domain, completed using reference TRBV7-6 and TRBJ2-2, is GAGVSQSPRYKVTKRGQDVALRCDPISGHVSLYWYRQALGQGPEFLTYFNYEAQQDKSGLPNDRFSAERPEGSISTLTIQRTEQRDSAMYRCASSLVVLAGEETGELFFGEGSRLTVL.

This chain joins TRBV5-6 and TRBJ1-1; 12 nucleotides agree with TRBD1. CDR1 and CDR2 (germline): SGHDT, YYEEEE. This CDR3 has 14 residues. The V segment lost 3 bases and the J segment 8 bases; nucleotides outside the gene matches: 5. CDR3 in amino acids: CASSSGQGAREAFF. Written as DNA, the CDR3 is TGTGCCAGCAGCTCGGGACAGGGGGCCCGAGAAGCTTTCTTT.

The V and J genes are TRBV28 and TRBJ2-2; D gene unclear. This CDR3 comprises 14 residues. The germline CDR1 and CDR2 sequences are MDHEN and SYDVKM. Trimming left V 5 bases short and J 6 bases short, with 13 bases between. The CDR3 region is CASSLLGFAGELFF. The CDR3 DNA reads as TGTGCCAGCAGTCTGCTTGGGTTTGCCGGGGAGCTGTTTTTT.

The rearrangement uses TRBV5-1 and TRBJ1-1; 9 bases fit TRBD1. The CDR3 runs to 15 residues. Germline CDR1 SGHRS, CDR2 YFSETQ. J was trimmed by 5 bases and V by 3 bases; bases with no gene match: 8. The CDR3 sequence: CASSSETGGWTEAFF. The CDR3 DNA reads TGCGCCAGCAGCTCTGAAACAGGGGGCTGGACTGAAGCTTTCTTT.

This chain uses TRBV7-9 with TRBJ1-2; D gene unclear. The V gene lost 2 bases and the J gene lost 2 bases, with 9 bases spanning the gap. The length of the CDR3 is 14 residues. Germline-derived CDR1 and CDR2 are SEHNR and FQNEAQ (reference sequence). CDR3 residues: CASSLSSGNYGYTF. CDR3 in DNA: TGTGCCAGCAGCTTATCGTCAGGCAACTATGGCTACACCTTC.

The V gene is TRBV21-1, the J gene TRBJ2-7; the DNA was not used to check the table's D call, TRBD2. TRBV21-1 is a pseudogene segment. CDR3 length equals 13 residues. The CDR3 region is CASSNLSPYEQYF. The CDR3 coding sequence is TGTGCCAGCAGCAATTTGAGCCCCTACGAGCAGTACTTC.

This clone has a single count. The V gene is TRBV9, the J gene TRBJ2-2, with TRBD2 matching 7 bases. The V segment lost 0 bases and the J segment 1 base; nucleotides outside the gene matches: 6. There are 17 residues in the CDR3. The germline gives CDR1 SGDLS, CDR2 YYNGEE. CDR3 loop: CASSVAGSGENTGELFF. In DNA, the CDR3 is TGTGCCAGCAGCGTAGCGGGCAGCGGGGAGAACACCGGGGAGCTGTTTTTT.

The V and J genes are TRBV6-5 and TRBJ2-1; D is uncertain. This CDR3 contains 15 residues. CDR1 and CDR2 from the germline V gene are MNHEY and SVGAGI. V was trimmed by 6 bases and J by 0 bases, leaving 12 bases between them. CDR3 residues: CASSPLSSSYNEQFF. CDR3 nucleotide sequence: TGTGCCAGCAGCCCCCTCTCTAGCTCCTACAATGAGCAGTTCTTC.

V gene TRBV5-4 combines with J gene TRBJ2-7, with TRBD2 as a possible D gene (5 bases). Germline assignment: CDR1 SGHNT and CDR2 YYREEE (reference sequence). The CDR3 covers 15 residues. Trimming stripped 0 bases from V and 2 bases from J, with 12 bases between. CDR3 coding DNA: TGTGCCAGCAGCTTGGAGGGCGGGCCACCCTACGAGCAGTACTTC. Its protein product is CASSLEGGPPYEQYF.

This clone was seen only once. The chain is built from TRBV6-5 and TRBJ2-7, with 9 bases lining up with TRBD1. Trimming cost V 6 bases and J 7 bases; bases outside gene matches: 13. Germline CDR1 reads MNHEY; CDR2 reads SVGAGI. The CDR3 spans 15 residues. Here the CDR3 DNA reads TGTGCCAGCAGCGGCGGGGACAGGGTAGTTGGGGAGCAGTACTTC. Its translation: CASSGGDRVVGEQYF.

V gene TRBV13 combines with J gene TRBJ1-6; 11 bases are shared with TRBD1. Losses at the gene ends were 0 bases for V and 6 bases for J; bases not matched to a gene: 4. Germline values: CDR1 PRHDT, CDR2 FYEKMQ (reference sequence). CDR3 length: 17 residues. The CDR3 bases are TGTGCCAGCAGCTTAGGCGGACAGGGGGCGTTTAATTCACCCCTCCACTTT. Translation: CASSLGGQGAFNSPLHF.

About this clone itself: Within the sample, other DNA sequences also encode this same CDR3. The rearrangement uses TRBV27 and TRBJ1-1; 10 bases line up with TRBD1. V trimming: 3 bases; J trimming: 4 bases; junction bases outside the gene matches: 5. The CDR3 extends over 15 amino acids. Germline V gene data show CDR1 as MNHEY and CDR2 as SMNVEV (reference sequence). The CDR3 DNA sequence: TGTGCCAGCAGTTTCGGACAGGGGGGAATCACTGAAGCTTTCTTT. It translates to CASSFGQGGITEAFF.

This clone was observed a single time. The chain couples TRBV4-1 to TRBJ1-6, with D unresolved. This CDR3 has 15 amino acids. Per the germline V gene, CDR1 is MGHRA and CDR2 is YSYEKL. Trimming stripped 4 bases from V and 5 bases from J, with 12 bases between. The CDR3 coding sequence is TGCGCCAGCAGCCGATACAGTAACGATAATTCACCCCTCCACTTT. This gives the protein CASSRYSNDNSPLHF.

The gene calls are TRBV29-1 and TRBJ2-1; 9 bases match TRBD2. J was trimmed by 0 bases and V by 6 bases; bases with no gene match: 6. CDR1 is SQVTM and CDR2 is ANQGSEA in the germline V gene. The CDR3 length is 15 residues. DNA for the CDR3: TGCAGCGTGGCAGGACTAGCGAGCTCCTACAATGAGCAGTTCTTC. Translating it yields CSVAGLASSYNEQFF.

J is TRBJ1-2 and V is TRBV7-9; D ambiguous. The germline V and J ends were trimmed by 7 bases and 7 bases, with 16 bases remaining between them. Germline V gives CDR1 SEHNR, CDR2 FQNEAQ (reference sequence). The CDR3 is made up of 13 amino acids. CDR3 nucleotides: TGTGCCAGCACCTACTCGGAAACTGCTGGCTACACCTTC. This gives the protein CASTYSETAGYTF.

This rearrangement joins TRBV30 to TRBJ2-7; D remains unclear. Germline lookup yields CDR1 GTSNPN and CDR2 SVGIG (reference sequence). The V end was cut by 5 bases, the J end by 1 base, with 15 bases between. CDR3 length: 14 amino acids. The CDR3 DNA reads as TGTGCCTGGGAAGGTGGCGACGGATCCTACGAGCAGTACTTC. Its translation: CAWEGGDGSYEQYF.

A word on this clone: In the same sample, other DNA sequences code for this CDR3. The chain is built from TRBV5-4 and TRBJ1-1; D is uncertain. The CDR3 contains 13 residues. V lost 0 bases to trimming and J lost 4 bases, with 7 bases between them. Looked up from germline, CDR1 is SGHNT and CDR2 is YYREEE (reference sequence). The CDR3 protein is CASSLEGSTEAFF. The CDR3 bases are TGTGCCAGCAGCTTGGAAGGTAGCACTGAAGCTTTCTTT.

The chain joins TRBV15 to TRBJ1-1, with D unclear. V was cut by 0 bases and J by 6 bases, with 5 bases left in between. Germline-derived CDR1 and CDR2 are LNHNV and YYDKDF (reference sequence). The CDR3 length is 12 residues. The CDR3 DNA follows: TGTGCCACCAGCAGAGATGAGGCTGAAGCTTTCTTT. Encoded protein: CATSRDEAEAFF.

The gene calls are TRBV4-3 and TRBJ2-7, with TRBD1 as a possible D gene (6 bases). The CDR3 runs 15 residues. The V end was cut by 4 bases, the J end by 0 bases, with 13 bases between. From germline, CDR1 is LGHNA and CDR2 YSLEER. The CDR3 DNA follows: TGCGCCAGCAGCCGAATCAGGGGTAGCTCCTACGAGCAGTACTTC. Its protein is CASSRIRGSSYEQYF.

The chain uses TRBV4-1 and TRBJ2-7; D uncertain. V lost 11 bases to trimming and J lost 0 bases, with 14 bases between them. This CDR3 contains 13 residues. Germline V gives CDR1 MGHRA, CDR2 YSYEKL. The CDR3 region has the DNA TGCGCCGCTTCCGAGAGGAGCTCCTACGAGCAGTACTTC. Its protein is CAASERSSYEQYF.